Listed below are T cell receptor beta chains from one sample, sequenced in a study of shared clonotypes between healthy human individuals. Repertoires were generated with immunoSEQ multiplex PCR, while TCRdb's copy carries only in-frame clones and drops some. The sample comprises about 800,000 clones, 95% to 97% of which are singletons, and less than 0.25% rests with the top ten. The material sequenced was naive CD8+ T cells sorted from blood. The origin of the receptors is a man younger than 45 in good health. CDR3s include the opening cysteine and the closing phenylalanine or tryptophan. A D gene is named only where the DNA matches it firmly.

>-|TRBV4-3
CASSQDHLGYEQYF
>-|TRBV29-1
CSVEGGYGTEQFF
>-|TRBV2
CASSEATGLPDNEQFF
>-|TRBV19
CASSLGSSTSDTQYF
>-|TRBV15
CATSRERSTAGTDTQYF
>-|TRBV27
CASKTQDSGANVLTF
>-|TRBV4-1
CASKGAEAGTQYF
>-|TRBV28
CASSLVASSQDHSYEQYF
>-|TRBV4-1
CASSQDTGATNEKLFF
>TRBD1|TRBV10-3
CAISGPGQGAYEQYF
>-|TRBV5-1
CASSSATQYF
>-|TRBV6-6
CASRAGSFYEQYF
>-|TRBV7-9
CASSLNSPQNEQFF
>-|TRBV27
CASSLGRGVGYEQYF
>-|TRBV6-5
CASSLATARIQYF
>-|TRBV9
CASSPQTYEQYF
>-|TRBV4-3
CASSPLIGSDTQYF